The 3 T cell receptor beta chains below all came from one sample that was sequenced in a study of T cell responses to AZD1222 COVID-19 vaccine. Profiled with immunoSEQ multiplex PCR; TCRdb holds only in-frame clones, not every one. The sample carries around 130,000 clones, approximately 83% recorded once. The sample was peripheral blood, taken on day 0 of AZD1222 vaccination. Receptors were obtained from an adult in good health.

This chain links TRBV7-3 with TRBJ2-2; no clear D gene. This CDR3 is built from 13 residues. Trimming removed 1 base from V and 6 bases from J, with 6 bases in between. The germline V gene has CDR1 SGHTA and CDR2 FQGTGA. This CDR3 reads CASSLMWSGELFF. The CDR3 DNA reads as TGTGCCAGCAGCTTAATGTGGTCCGGGGAGCTGTTTTTT.

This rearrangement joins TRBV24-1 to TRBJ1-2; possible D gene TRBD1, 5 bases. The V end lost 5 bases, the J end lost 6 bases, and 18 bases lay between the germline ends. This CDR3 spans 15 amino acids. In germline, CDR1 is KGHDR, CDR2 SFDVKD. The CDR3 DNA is TGTGCCACCAGTGCCGAAACGGCAGGGATCCATGGCTACACCTTC. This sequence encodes CATSAETAGIHGYTF.

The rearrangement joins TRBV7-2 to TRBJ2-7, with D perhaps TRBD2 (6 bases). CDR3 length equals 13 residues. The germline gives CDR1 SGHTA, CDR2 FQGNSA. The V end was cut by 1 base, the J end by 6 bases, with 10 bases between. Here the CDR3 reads CASSLGGGVEQYF. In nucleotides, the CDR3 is TGTGCCAGCAGCTTAGGAGGAGGGGTCGAGCAGTACTTC.